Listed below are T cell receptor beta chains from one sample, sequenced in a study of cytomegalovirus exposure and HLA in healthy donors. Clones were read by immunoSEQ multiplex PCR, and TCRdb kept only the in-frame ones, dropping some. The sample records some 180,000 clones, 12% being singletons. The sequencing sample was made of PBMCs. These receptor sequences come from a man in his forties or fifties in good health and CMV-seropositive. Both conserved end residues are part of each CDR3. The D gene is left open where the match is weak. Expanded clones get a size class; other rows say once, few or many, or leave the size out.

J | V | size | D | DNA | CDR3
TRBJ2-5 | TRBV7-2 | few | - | TGTGCCAGCAGCTTAGTGACAGCTAAAGAGACCCAGTACTTC | CASSLVTAKETQYF
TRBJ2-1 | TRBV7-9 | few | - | TGTGCCAGCAGCTTCCGAGACAGGTATGAGCAGTTCTTC | CASSFRDRYEQFF
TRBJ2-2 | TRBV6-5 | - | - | TGTGCCAGCAGTTATGACTCCACCGCGAACACCGGGGAGCTGTTTTTT | CASSYDSTANTGELFF
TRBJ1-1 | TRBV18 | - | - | TGTGCCAGCTCACTTCACAAAGGAGACACTGAAGCTTTCTTT | CASSLHKGDTEAFF
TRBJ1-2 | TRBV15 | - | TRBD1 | TGTGCCACCAGCACCCGGACAGGGAATGGCTACACCTTC | CATSTRTGNGYTF
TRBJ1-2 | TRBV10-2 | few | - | TGCGCCAGCAGTGCAGGGAAGGGCTTTACGGGCTACACCTTC | CASSAGKGFTGYTF
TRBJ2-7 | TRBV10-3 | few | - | TGTGCCATCACCCAGGAGGGCTACGAGCAGTACTTC | CAITQEGYEQYF
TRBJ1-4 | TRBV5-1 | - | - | TGCGCCAGCAGCACTTCCTACGGGGAAGGAGAAAAACTGTTTTTT | CASSTSYGEGEKLFF
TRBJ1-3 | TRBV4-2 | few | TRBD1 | TGTGCCAGCAGCCAAGAAACCGGGACAGGGGGAAACACCATATATTTT | CASSQETGTGGNTIYF
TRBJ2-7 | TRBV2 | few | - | TGTGCCAGCACCCCACGGGAACGGGGTGCCTACGAGCAGTACTTC | CASTPRERGAYEQYF
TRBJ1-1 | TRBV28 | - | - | TGTGCCAGCATTCGACTGGGTCGAACTGAAGCTTTCTTT | CASIRLGRTEAFF
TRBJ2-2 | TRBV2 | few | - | TGTGCCAACTCAGGGGGGACCCTCACCGGGGAGCTGTTTTTT | CANSGGTLTGELFF
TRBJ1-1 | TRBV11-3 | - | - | TGTGCCAGCAGCTTATCAACCCCCGGGAGGCACACTGAAGCTTTCTTT | CASSLSTPGRHTEAFF
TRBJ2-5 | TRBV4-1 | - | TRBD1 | TGCGCCAGCAGCCAGGACCCGACAGGGGGAATGGAGACCCAGTACTTC | CASSQDPTGGMETQYF
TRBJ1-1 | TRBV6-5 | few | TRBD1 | TGTGCCAGCAGTTTAACCGGGACAGGCGGTACTGAAGCTTTCTTT | CASSLTGTGGTEAFF
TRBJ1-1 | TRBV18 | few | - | TGTGCCAGCTCACCGGGACAAAGGACTGAAGCTTTCTTT | CASSPGQRTEAFF
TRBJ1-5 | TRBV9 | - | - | TGTGCCAGCAGCATCTCCGGGACATCCAATCAGCCCCAGCATTTT | CASSISGTSNQPQHF
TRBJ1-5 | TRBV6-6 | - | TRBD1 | TGTGCCAGCACCGGACAGGGGAATCAGCCCCAGCATTTT | CASTGQGNQPQHF
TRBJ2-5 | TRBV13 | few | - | TGTGCCAGCAGCTTACAGCTCGGGGAGACCCAGTACTTC | CASSLQLGETQYF
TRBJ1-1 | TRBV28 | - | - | TGTGCCAGCAGGTACGGTGGGGGGAGGACTTTTCAAGCTTTCTTT | CASRYGGGRTFQAFF
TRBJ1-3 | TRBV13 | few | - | TGTGCCAGCAGCCCCCGGAGGGACCGCAGCCTCGGAGGAAACACCATATATTTT | CASSPRRDRSLGGNTIYF
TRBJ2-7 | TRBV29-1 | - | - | TGCAGCGTTGAATTAATGGGCACGCCGACCTACGAGCAGTACTTC | CSVELMGTPTYEQYF
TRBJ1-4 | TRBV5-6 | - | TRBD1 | TGTGCCAGCAGCGGCGCCACAGGGGCCCTCCGTAGCGAAAAACTGTTTTTT | CASSGATGALRSEKLFF
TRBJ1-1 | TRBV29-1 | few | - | TGCAGCGTTGTGCCGGGGGGTGGGGTCACTGAAGCTTTCTTT | CSVVPGGGVTEAFF
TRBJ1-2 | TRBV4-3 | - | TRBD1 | TGCGCCAGCAGCCAAGGGGACAGAGATAACTATGGCTACACCTTC | CASSQGDRDNYGYTF
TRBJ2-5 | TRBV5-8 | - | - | TGTGCCAGCAACGCCGGGGGGCAGGAAGAGACCCAGTACTTC | CASNAGGQEETQYF
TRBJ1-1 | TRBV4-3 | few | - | TGCGCCAGCAGCCAAGATCTGGTAGCTTTGTCTGAAGCTTTCTTT | CASSQDLVALSEAFF
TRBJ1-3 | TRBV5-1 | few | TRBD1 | TGCGCCAGCAGCTTGGGAACATCGACAGGGCTGGGAAACACCATATATTTT | CASSLGTSTGLGNTIYF
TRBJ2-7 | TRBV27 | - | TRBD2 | TGTGCCAGCAGTCCCGGACTAGCGGGGATCTACGAGCAGTACTTC | CASSPGLAGIYEQYF
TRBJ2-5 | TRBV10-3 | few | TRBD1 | TGTGCCATCAGTGAAGGCAGGGGGCTAGGCCAAGAGACCCAGTACTTC | CAISEGRGLGQETQYF
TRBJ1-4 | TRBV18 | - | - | TGTGCCAGCTCATTCGACAGGACTAATGAAAAACTGTTTTTT | CASSFDRTNEKLFF
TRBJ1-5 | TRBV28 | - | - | TGTGCCAGCAGTTTGGGTATGGGGACAAGCAATCAGCCCCAGCATTTT | CASSLGMGTSNQPQHF
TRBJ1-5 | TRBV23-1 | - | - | TGCGCCAGCAGTCGGGGGGACGCACCCAATCAGCCCCAGCATTTT | CASSRGDAPNQPQHF
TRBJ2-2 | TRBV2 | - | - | TGTGCCAGCAGTTTCCAGGGGCTCACCGGGGAGCTGTTTTTT | CASSFQGLTGELFF
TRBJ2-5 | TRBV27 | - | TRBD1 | TGTGCCAGCAGTCTATCCAAGACAGGGGGCTACGAGACCCAGTACTTC | CASSLSKTGGYETQYF
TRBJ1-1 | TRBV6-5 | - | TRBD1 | TGTGCCAGCAGCGACAGGGCGTTCATGAACACTGAAGCTTTCTTT | CASSDRAFMNTEAFF
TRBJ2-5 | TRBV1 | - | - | TGCACCAGCATCTACCGCGAATATCAAGAGAACCAGTACTTC | CTSIYREYQENQYF
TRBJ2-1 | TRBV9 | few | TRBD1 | TGTGCCAGCAGCGCGAAAGGGACAGGGGGGCATGAGCAGTTCTTC | CASSAKGTGGHEQFF
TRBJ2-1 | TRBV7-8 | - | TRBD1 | TGTGCCAGCAGCTCGACCCCGGGACAGGGAAACGGTGAGCAGTTCTTC | CASSSTPGQGNGEQFF
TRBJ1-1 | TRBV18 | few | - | TGTGCCAGCTCACCGCGCAGGGAGGGGACTGAAGCTTTCTTT | CASSPRREGTEAFF
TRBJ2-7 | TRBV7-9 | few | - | TGTGCCAGCAGCTTATCCAGAATTCCCTACGAGCAGTACTTC | CASSLSRIPYEQYF
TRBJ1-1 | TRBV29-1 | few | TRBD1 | TGCAGCGTTGGGACAGGGAGTAGGAACACTGAAGCTTTCTTT | CSVGTGSRNTEAFF
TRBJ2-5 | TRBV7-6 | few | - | TGTGCCAGCACTCTCGGGGGTCGAGAGACCCAGTACTTC | CASTLGGRETQYF
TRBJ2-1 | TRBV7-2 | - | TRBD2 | TGTGCCAGCAGCTTATCGCGGGGGGGTTTCGATGAGCAGTTCTTC | CASSLSRGGFDEQFF
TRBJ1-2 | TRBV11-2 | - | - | TGTGCCAGCAGCTTAGGGGTGGAGGTGGATGGCTACACCTTC | CASSLGVEVDGYTF
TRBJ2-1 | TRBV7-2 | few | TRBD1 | TGTGCCAGCAGCCTAGACAGGGGGCTCTACAATGAGCAGTTCTTC | CASSLDRGLYNEQFF
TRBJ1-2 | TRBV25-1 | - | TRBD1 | TGTGCCAGCAGTCCGGACAGGGGTAACTATGGCTACACCTTC | CASSPDRGNYGYTF
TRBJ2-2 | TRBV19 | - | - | TGTGCCAGTAGCCGTGGCTGGGAGCTGTTTTTT | CASSRGWELFF
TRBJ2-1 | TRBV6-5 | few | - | TGTGCCAGCAGTTACCTTGGAGACCGGGGTGAGCAGTTCTTC | CASSYLGDRGEQFF
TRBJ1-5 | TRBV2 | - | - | TGTGCCAGCAGTGACTCGGGAAACAATCAGCCCCAGCATTTT | CASSDSGNNQPQHF
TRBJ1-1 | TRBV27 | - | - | TGTGCCAGCAGTTTATACAGGGAAACTGAAGCTTTCTTT | CASSLYRETEAFF
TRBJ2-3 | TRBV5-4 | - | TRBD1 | TGTGCCAGCAGCTTAAGGGACAGGGGGCGAGCAGATACGCAGTATTTT | CASSLRDRGRADTQYF
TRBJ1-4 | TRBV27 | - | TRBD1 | TGTGCCAGCAGTCCAAAACACAGGGGAGGAAATGAAAAACTGTTTTTT | CASSPKHRGGNEKLFF
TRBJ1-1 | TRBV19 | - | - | TGTGCCAGTAGTATCGGGGGGGCGCCCATCACTGAAGCTTTCTTT | CASSIGGAPITEAFF
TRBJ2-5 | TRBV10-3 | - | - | TGTGCCATCAGTGAACAGCAAGAGACCCAGTACTTC | CAISEQQETQYF